The 9 T cell receptor beta chains below come from one sample, sequenced in a study of blood T cell repertoires in COVID-19. Assay used: immunoSEQ multiplex PCR; TCRdb lists only in-frame clones, some missing. Of about 150,000 clones in the sample, 84% were seen once. What was sequenced was peripheral blood. These receptors all stem from a woman of 80 years or more with COVID-19, enrolled during active disease.

The chain carries TRBV18 and TRBJ2-2; D is possibly TRBD2 (5 bases). With 2 bases removed from V and 0 bases from J, the gap between germline ends came to 7 bases. There are 15 residues in the CDR3. Germline V gene sequence: CDR1 KGHSH, CDR2 LQKENI. The CDR3 protein is CASSPAGPNTGELFF. The CDR3 coding sequence is TGTGCCAGCTCACCAGCGGGTCCGAACACCGGGGAGCTGTTTTTT.

V and J are TRBV19 and TRBJ1-1; 9 nucleotides agree with TRBD1. The V gene's germline CDR1 is LNHDA and CDR2 SQIVND (reference sequence). Unmatched junction bases numbered 15, after V lost 11 bases and J lost 5 bases. The CDR3 consists of 15 residues. CDR3 bases: TGTGCCGCATCCCACAGGGGGCCGTTGGGGACTGAAGCTTTCTTT. Residues: CAASHRGPLGTEAFF.

The chain couples TRBV6-1 to TRBJ1-1; D call uncertain. The CDR3 has 11 amino acids. Trimming shortened V by 3 bases and J by 7 bases, and 6 bases separated the two germline ends. Looked up from germline, CDR1 is MNHNS and CDR2 is SASEGT. The CDR3 loop is CASSDGLEAFF. The CDR3 nucleotides are TGTGCCAGCAGTGATGGCCTTGAAGCTTTCTTT.

The chain combines TRBV29-1 with TRBJ2-7, with 7 bases that match TRBD2. Per the germline V gene, CDR1 is SQVTM and CDR2 is ANQGSEA. Trimming cost V 0 bases and J 6 bases; bases outside gene matches: 8. This CDR3 has 14 residues. The CDR3 DNA is TGCAGCGTTGAAGATCCCGCGGGAGAAGTCGAGCAGTACTTC. This sequence encodes CSVEDPAGEVEQYF.

The V call is TRBV5-1, the J call TRBJ1-1; 9 nucleotides line up with TRBD1. V shed 4 bases and J 5 bases; nucleotides not matched to a gene: 9. Germline V gene sequence: CDR1 SGHRS, CDR2 YFSETQ. The CDR3 runs 15 residues. The CDR3 reads CASSRMGQGNTEAFF. CDR3 nucleotide sequence: TGCGCCAGCAGCAGAATGGGACAGGGCAATACTGAAGCTTTCTTT.

The rearrangement uses TRBV29-1 and TRBJ2-5; 7 nucleotides line up with TRBD2. V dropped 6 bases and J dropped 3; count of bases not matched to a gene: 4. CDR3 length: 12 residues. Per germline, CDR1 SQVTM and CDR2 ANQGSEA. CDR3 in amino acids: CSVLAGEETQYF. CDR3 bases: TGCAGCGTGTTAGCGGGTGAAGAGACCCAGTACTTC.

The chain employs TRBV19 and TRBJ1-5; no reliable D call. Germline V CDR1 and CDR2: LNHDA, SQIVND (reference sequence). V was cut by 1 base and J by 5 bases, with 6 bases left in between. The CDR3 is 13 amino acids. DNA for the CDR3: TGTGCCAGTAGTATAGTTCCTTATCAGCCCCAGCATTTT. Protein sequence: CASSIVPYQPQHF.

V is TRBV10-1 and J is TRBJ2-1; the match to TRBD2 covers 8 bases. The CDR3 covers 16 residues. The germline gives CDR1 WNHNN, CDR2 SYGVQD (reference sequence). J was trimmed by 12 bases and V by 0 bases; bases with no gene match: 13. CDR3 coding DNA: TGCGCCAGCAGTGAGTCCGCGGGAGGTTTTAGTCTGGGGCAGTTCTTC. It translates to CASSESAGGFSLGQFF.

V is TRBV5-1 and J is TRBJ2-3; 16 bases are shared with TRBD2. Unmatched junction bases numbered 10, after V lost 4 bases and J lost 5 bases. CDR1 is SGHRS and CDR2 is YFSETQ in the germline V gene. The CDR3 runs to 18 residues. The CDR3 is CASSPSGTSGRARDTQYF. The CDR3 DNA follows: TGCGCCAGCAGCCCCAGTGGGACTAGCGGGAGGGCTAGAGATACGCAGTATTTT.